What follows are 10 T cell receptor beta chains derived from one specimen sequenced in a study of human T cells and chemical hapten exposure. MiXCR, run by TCRdb on the RACE reads, gives a single entry per CDR3 protein. The table includes roughly 120,000 distinct CDR3 sequences, around an eighth detected once. As to time point: patch test 1, 2 weeks after DPC sensitization. Treatment specified: therapeutic diphenylcyclopropenone sensitization with weekly scalp DPC. Here the sequenced sample was whole blood, taken in connection with sensitization to the hapten diphenylcyclopropenone (DPC). The receptors here all came from a woman in her fifties or sixties with alopecia areata. Some clones in this sample may be carry-over from other donors' samples.

This clonotype was counted only a few times. The V and J genes are TRBV29-1 and TRBJ2-7, with 11 bases that match TRBD1. Germline CDR1 and CDR2: SQVTM and ANQGSEA. The CDR3 extends over 13 amino acids. Losses at the gene ends were 7 bases for V and 3 bases for J; bases not matched to a gene: 5. The CDR3 DNA reads as TGCAGCGCGGCCGGGACAGGGGGCTACGAGCAGTACTTC. Translation: CSAAGTGGYEQYF.

This clonotype was detected many times. The CDR3 sequence is CASSQVAGKAGEQYF. The DNA of the CDR3 is TGTGCCAGCAGCCAAGTGGCGGGAAAGGCTGGCGAGCAGTACTTC. The V call is TRBV3-1, the J call TRBJ2-7, with D tentatively TRBD2 (6 bases). The germline V and J ends were trimmed by 1 base and 6 bases, with 16 bases remaining between them. Per the germline V gene, CDR1 is LGHDT and CDR2 is YNNKEL (reference sequence). The CDR3 consists of 15 residues.

The CDR3 sequence is CASAPTPGQGNYEQYF. DNA for the CDR3: TGTGCCAGCGCCCCAACCCCCGGACAGGGTAACTACGAGCAGTACTTC. This chain joins TRBV7-9 and TRBJ2-7, with TRBD1 identical over 8 bases. Germline V gives CDR1 SEHNR, CDR2 FQNEAQ (reference sequence). CDR3 length equals 16 residues. V lost 8 bases and J lost 3; bases outside the gene matches: 15.

This clonotype was seen only a few times. The junction differs from germline at one of its ends, possibly a read error. This chain uses TRBV18 with TRBJ2-1; the D is unclear. The CDR3 spans 14 residues. CDR1 and CDR2 from the germline V gene are KGHSH and LQKENI. The CDR3 reads CASSTPHVSDEQFF. The CDR3 DNA reads TGTGCCAGCTCAACACCCCACGTATCCGATGAGCAGTTCTTC.

This clonotype has just a few counts. The chain has TRBV27 and TRBJ2-7; tentatively, D is TRBD2 (6 bases). CDR1 is MNHEY and CDR2 is SMNVEV in the germline V gene (reference sequence). Trimming removed 7 bases at V and 7 bases at J, with 17 bases between. CDR3 length equals 13 residues. CDR3 residues: CASTLGLPKEQYF. The CDR3 nucleotides are TGTGCCAGCACCTTGGGACTCCCCAAGGAGCAGTACTTC.

The chain links TRBV6-1 to TRBJ2-3; a weak D match, TRBD2 (5 bases). The V gene lost 6 bases and the J gene lost 0 bases, with 10 bases spanning the gap. Germline V gene data show CDR1 as MNHNS and CDR2 as SASEGT. This CDR3 is 14 amino acids long. The CDR3 spells CASRPTISTDTQYF. DNA of the CDR3: TGTGCCAGCAGGCCGACTATCAGCACAGATACGCAGTATTTT.

This chain uses TRBV28 with TRBJ2-1; TRBD2 aligns across 8 bases. With V trimmed by 7 bases and J by 1 base, 6 bases remained unmatched. This CDR3 contains 15 residues. Looked up from germline, CDR1 is MDHEN and CDR2 is SYDVKM. CDR3: CASTTSVPSYNEQFF. CDR3 coding DNA: TGTGCCAGCACGACTAGCGTACCTTCCTACAATGAGCAGTTCTTC.

The chain carries TRBV12-3 or TRBV12-4 and TRBJ2-3, with D perhaps assigned TRBD1 or TRBD2 (5 bases each). Trimming shortened V by 6 bases and J by 6 bases, and 10 bases separated the two germline ends. The CDR3 totals 12 residues. The CDR3 bases are TGTGCCAGCAGCCCTTGGGGGGATACGCAGTATTTT. Residues: CASSPWGDTQYF.

V gene TRBV7-9 combines with J gene TRBJ2-2; 10 bases fit TRBD1. The germline gives CDR1 SEHNR, CDR2 FQNEAQ (reference sequence). Trimming took 2 bases from V and 4 from J; bases not matched to a gene: 7. This CDR3 has 17 amino acids. The chain's CDR3 is CASSLSPGTGVTGELFF. The CDR3 bases are TGTGCCAGCAGCTTATCCCCAGGGACAGGGGTCACCGGGGAGCTGTTTTTT. Using reference TRBV7-9 and TRBJ2-2 for the parts outside the CDR3, the full variable domain is DTGVSQNPRHKITKRGQNVTFRCDPISEHNRLYWYRQTLGQGPEFLTYFQNEAQLEKSRLLSDRFSAERPKGSFSTLEIQRTEQGDSAMYLCASSLSPGTGVTGELFFGEGSRLTVL.

The chain has TRBV5-1 and TRBJ2-3, with TRBD1 matching over 8 bases. The trim removed 0 bases at V and 8 bases at J, leaving 5 bases unmatched. The CDR3 is 14 residues long. Germline CDR1 and CDR2: SGHRS and YFSETQ. CDR3 sequence reads: CASSLGQGSGTQYF. As DNA, the CDR3 is TGCGCCAGCAGCTTGGGACAGGGGAGTGGTACGCAGTATTTT.